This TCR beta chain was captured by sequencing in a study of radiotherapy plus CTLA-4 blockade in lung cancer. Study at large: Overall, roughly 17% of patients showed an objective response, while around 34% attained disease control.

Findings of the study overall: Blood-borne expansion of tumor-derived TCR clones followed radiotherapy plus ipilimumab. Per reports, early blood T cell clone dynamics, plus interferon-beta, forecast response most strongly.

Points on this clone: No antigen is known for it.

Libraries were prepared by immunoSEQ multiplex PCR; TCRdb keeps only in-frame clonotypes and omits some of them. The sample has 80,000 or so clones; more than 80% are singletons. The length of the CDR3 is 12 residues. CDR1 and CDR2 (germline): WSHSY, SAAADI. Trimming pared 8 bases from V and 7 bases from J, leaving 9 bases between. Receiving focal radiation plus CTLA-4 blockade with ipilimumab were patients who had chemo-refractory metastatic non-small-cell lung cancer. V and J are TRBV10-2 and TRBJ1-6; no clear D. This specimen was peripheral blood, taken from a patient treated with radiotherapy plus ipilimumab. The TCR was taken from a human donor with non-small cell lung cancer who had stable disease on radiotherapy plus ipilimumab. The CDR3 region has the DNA TGCGCCAGCGGCCCAGACAATTCACCCCTCCACTTT. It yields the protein CASGPDNSPLHF.